This T cell receptor (beta chain) was sequenced during a study of T cell changes during pregnancy in multiple sclerosis. Clones were sequenced by immunoSEQ multiplex PCR, and TCRdb holds only the in-frame ones, with some missing. The sample yields 65,000 to 85,000 clones, 80% to 95% seen once. Per the germline V gene, CDR1 is SGHTA and CDR2 is FQGTGA. The CDR3 runs to 14 residues. V was shortened by 5 bases and J by 7 bases, with 15 bases between the two germline ends. The sample consisted of CD4+ T cells from peripheral blood mononuclear cells, taken after pregnancy. This clonotype originated in a female donor with multiple sclerosis, enrolled in a pregnancy study. The chain employs TRBV7-3 and TRBJ2-1; D might be TRBD1 (5 bases). The CDR3 DNA reads as TGTGCCAGCAGCCAGGGAAGTTTAGGGAATGAGCAGTTCTTC. Its translation: CASSQGSLGNEQFF. The entire variable domain, with the rest obtained from reference TRBV7-3 and TRBJ2-1, is as follows: GAGVSQTPSNKVTEKGKYVELRCDPISGHTALYWYRQSLGQGPEFLIYFQGTGAADDSGLPNDRFFAVRPEGSVSTLKIQRTERGDSAVYLCASSQGSLGNEQFFGPGTRLTVL.